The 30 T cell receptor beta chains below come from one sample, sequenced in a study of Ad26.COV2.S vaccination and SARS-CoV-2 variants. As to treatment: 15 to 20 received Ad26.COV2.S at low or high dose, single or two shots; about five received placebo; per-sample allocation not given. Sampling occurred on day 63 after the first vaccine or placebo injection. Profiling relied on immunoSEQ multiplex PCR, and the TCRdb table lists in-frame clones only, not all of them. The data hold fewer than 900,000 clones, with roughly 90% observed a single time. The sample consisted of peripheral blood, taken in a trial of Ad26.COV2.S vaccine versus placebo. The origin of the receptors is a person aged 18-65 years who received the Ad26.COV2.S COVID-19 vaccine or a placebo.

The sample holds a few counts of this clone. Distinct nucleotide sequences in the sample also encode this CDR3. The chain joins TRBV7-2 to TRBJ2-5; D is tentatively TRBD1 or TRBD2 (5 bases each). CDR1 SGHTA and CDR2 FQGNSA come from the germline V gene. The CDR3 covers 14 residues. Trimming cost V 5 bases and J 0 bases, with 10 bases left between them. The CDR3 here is CASSPGTYQETQYF. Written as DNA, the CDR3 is TGTGCCAGCAGCCCCGGGACGTACCAAGAGACCCAGTACTTC.

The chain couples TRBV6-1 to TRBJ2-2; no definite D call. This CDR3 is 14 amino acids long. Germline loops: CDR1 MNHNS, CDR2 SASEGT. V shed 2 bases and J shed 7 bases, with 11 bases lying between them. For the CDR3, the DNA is TGTGCCAGCAGTGAACGGTGGGCGGTCGGGGAGCTGTTTTTT. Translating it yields CASSERWAVGELFF.

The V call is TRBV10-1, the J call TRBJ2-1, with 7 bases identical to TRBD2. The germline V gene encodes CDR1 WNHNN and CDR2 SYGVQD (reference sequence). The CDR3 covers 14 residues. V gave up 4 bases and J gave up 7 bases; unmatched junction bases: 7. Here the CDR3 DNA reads TGCGCCAGCAGTGTGTCTAGCGGAGGGAATGAGCAGTTCTTC. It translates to CASSVSSGGNEQFF.

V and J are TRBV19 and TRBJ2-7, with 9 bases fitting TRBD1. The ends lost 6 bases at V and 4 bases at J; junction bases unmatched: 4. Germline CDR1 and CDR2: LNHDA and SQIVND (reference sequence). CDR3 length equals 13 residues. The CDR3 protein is CASRDRGRYEQYF. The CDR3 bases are TGTGCCAGTAGGGACAGGGGAAGGTACGAGCAGTACTTC.

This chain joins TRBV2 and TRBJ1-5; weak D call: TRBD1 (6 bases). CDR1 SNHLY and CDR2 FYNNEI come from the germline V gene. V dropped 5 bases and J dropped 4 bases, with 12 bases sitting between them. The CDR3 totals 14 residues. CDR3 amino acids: CASSIRQVNQPQHF. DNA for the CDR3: TGTGCCAGCAGTATCAGACAGGTGAATCAGCCCCAGCATTTT.

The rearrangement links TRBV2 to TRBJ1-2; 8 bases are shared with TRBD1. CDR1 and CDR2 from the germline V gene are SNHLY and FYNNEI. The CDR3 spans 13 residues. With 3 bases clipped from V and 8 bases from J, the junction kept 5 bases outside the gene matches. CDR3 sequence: CASSEDRDLGYTF. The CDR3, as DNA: TGTGCCAGCAGTGAGGACAGGGACCTGGGCTACACCTTC.

The CDR3 is CASARTGVFTGELFF. The CDR3 DNA follows: TGTGCCAGTGCCAGGACAGGGGTGTTCACCGGGGAGCTGTTTTTT. This sequence joins TRBV19 and TRBJ2-2; 9 bases match TRBD1. J lost 4 bases, V lost 8 bases, and 8 bases had no gene match. The CDR3 consists of 15 residues. Germline V gene lookup returns CDR1 LNHDA and CDR2 SQIVND (reference sequence).

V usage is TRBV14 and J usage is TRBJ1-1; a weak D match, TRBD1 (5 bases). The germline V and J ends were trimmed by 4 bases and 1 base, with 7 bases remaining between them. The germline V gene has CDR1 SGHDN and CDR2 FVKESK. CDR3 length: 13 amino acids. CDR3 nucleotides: TGTGCCAGCAGCCTACAGGAGAACACTGAAGCTTTCTTT. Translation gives CASSLQENTEAFF. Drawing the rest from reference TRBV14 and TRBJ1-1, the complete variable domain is EAGVTQFPSHSVIEKGQTVTLRCDPISGHDNLYWYRRVMGKEIKFLLHFVKESKQDESGMPNNRFLAERTGGTYSTLKVQPAELEDSGVYFCASSLQENTEAFFGQGTRLTVV.

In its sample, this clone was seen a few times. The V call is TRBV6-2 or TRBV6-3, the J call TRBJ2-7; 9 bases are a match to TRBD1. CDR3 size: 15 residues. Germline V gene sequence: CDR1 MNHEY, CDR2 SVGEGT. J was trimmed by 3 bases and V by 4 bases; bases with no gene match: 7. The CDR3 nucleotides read TGTGCCAGCAGTTGGGCCGGGACAGGGCTCTACGAGCAGTACTTC. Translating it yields CASSWAGTGLYEQYF.

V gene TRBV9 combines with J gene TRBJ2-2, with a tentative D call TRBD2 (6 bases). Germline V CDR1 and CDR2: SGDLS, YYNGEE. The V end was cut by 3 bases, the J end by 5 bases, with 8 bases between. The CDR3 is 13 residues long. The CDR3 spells CASSGLVTGELFF. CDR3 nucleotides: TGTGCCAGCAGCGGACTAGTGACCGGGGAGCTGTTTTTT.

The CDR3 loop is CASSPQIGRFSTQYF. CDR3 DNA sequence: TGTGCCAGCAGCCCACAAATCGGCAGGTTTTCTACGCAGTATTTT. The chain couples TRBV5-5 to TRBJ2-3, with D hard to call. This CDR3 region has 15 residues. Trimming removed 4 bases at V and 8 bases at J, with 20 bases between. Germline CDR1 and CDR2: SGHKS and YYEKEE (reference sequence).

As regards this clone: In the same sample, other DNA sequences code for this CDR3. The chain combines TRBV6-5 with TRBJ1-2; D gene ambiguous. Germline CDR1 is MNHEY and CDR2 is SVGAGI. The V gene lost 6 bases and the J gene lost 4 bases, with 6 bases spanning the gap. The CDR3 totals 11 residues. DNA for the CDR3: TGTGCCAGCAGAGGAAGCTATGGCTACACCTTC. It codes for CASRGSYGYTF.

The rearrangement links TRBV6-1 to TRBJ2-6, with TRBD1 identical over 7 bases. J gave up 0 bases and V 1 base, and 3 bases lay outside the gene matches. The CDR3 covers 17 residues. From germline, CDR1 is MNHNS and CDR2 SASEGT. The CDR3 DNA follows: TGTGCCAGCAGTGAAGAGGACAGGAGCTCTGGGGCCAACGTCCTGACTTTC. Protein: CASSEEDRSSGANVLTF.

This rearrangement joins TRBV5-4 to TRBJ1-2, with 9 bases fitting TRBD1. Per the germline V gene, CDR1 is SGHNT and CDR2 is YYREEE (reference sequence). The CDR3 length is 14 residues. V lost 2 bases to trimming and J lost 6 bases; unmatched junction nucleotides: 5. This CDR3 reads CASSFLDRGNGYTF. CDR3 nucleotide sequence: TGTGCCAGCAGCTTTCTAGACAGGGGGAATGGCTACACCTTC.

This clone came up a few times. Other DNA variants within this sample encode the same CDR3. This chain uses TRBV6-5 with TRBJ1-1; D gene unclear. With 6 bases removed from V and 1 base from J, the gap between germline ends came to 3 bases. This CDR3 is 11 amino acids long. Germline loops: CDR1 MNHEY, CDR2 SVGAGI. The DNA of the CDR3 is TGTGCCAGCAGAAGGAACACTGAAGCTTTCTTT. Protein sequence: CASRRNTEAFF.

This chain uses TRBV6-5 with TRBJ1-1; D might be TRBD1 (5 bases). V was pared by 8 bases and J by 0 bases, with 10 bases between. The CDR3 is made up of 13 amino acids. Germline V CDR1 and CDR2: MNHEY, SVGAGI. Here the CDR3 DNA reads TGTGCCAGCGGAGACAGCATGAACACTGAAGCTTTCTTT. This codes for CASGDSMNTEAFF.

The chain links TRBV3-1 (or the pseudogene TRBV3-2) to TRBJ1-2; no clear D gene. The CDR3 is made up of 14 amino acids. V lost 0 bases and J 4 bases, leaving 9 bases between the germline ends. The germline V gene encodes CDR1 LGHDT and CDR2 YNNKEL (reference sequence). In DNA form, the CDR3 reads TGTGCCAGCAGCCAAGATACGGGCGCCTATGGCTACACCTTC. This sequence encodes CASSQDTGAYGYTF.

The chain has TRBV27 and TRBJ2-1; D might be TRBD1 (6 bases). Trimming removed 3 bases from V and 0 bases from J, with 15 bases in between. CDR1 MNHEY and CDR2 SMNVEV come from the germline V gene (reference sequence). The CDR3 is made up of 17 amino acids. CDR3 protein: CASSLGQGFGSYNEQFF. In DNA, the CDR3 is TGTGCCAGCAGTTTGGGACAAGGTTTCGGCTCCTACAATGAGCAGTTCTTC.

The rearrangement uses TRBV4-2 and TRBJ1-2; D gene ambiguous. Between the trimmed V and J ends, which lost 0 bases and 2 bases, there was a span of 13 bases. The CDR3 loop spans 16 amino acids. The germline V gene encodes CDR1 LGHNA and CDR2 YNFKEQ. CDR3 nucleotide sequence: TGTGCCAGCAGCCAAGATGATAGGGCTGGGAACTATGGCTACACCTTC. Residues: CASSQDDRAGNYGYTF.

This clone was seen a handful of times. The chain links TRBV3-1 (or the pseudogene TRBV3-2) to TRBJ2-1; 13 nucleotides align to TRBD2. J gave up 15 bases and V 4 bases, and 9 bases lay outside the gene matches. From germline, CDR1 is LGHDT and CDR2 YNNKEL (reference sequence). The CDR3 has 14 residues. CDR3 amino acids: CASSPGTSGTSLFF. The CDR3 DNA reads TGTGCCAGCAGCCCCGGGACTAGCGGGACCAGCCTGTTCTTC.

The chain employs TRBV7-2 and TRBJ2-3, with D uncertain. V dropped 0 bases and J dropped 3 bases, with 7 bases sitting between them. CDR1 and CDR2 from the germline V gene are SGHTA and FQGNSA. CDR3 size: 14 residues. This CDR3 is CASSLATGTDTQYF. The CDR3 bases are TGTGCCAGCAGCTTAGCGACCGGTACAGATACGCAGTATTTT.

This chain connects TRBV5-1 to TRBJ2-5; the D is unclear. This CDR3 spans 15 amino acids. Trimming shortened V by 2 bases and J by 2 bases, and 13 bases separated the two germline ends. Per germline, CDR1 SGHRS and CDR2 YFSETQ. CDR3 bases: TGCGCCAGCAGCTTATCGGGCAGGAGACAAGAGACCCAGTACTTC. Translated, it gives CASSLSGRRQETQYF.

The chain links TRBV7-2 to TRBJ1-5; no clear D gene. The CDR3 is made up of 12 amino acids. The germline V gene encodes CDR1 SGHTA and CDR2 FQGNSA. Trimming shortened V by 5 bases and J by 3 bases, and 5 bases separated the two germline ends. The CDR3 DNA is TGTGCCAGCAGCATGACCAATCAGCCCCAGCATTTT. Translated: CASSMTNQPQHF.

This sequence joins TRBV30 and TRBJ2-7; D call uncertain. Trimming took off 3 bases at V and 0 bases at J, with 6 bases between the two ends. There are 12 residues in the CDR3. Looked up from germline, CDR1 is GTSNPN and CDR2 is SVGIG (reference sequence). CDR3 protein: CAWRLSSYEQYF. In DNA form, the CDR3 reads TGTGCCTGGAGATTGAGCTCCTACGAGCAGTACTTC.

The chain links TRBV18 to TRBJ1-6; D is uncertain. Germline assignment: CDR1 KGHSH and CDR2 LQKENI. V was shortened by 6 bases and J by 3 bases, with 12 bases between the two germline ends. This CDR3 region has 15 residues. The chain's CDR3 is CASSSTDYYNSPLHF. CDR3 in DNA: TGTGCCAGCTCCAGCACAGATTACTATAATTCACCCCTCCACTTT.

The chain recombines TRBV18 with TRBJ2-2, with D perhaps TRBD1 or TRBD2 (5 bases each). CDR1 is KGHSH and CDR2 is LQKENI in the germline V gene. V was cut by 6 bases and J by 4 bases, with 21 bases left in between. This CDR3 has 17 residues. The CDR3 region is CASSSRDLPTGTGELFF. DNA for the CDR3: TGTGCCAGCTCGTCCCGGGACCTCCCGACGGGCACCGGGGAGCTGTTTTTT.

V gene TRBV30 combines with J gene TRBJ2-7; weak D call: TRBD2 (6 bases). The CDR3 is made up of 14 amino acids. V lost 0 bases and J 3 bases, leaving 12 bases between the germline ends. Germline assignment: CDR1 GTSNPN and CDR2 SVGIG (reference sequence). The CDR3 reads CAWSVGGSVYEQYF. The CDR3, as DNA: TGTGCCTGGAGTGTCGGGGGAAGCGTCTACGAGCAGTACTTC.

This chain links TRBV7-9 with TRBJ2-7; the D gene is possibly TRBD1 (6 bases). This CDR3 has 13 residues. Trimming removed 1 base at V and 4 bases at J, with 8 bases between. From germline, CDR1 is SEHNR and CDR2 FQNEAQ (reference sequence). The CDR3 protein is CASSLGRGYEQYF. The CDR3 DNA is TGTGCCAGCAGCTTAGGTAGGGGGTACGAGCAGTACTTC.

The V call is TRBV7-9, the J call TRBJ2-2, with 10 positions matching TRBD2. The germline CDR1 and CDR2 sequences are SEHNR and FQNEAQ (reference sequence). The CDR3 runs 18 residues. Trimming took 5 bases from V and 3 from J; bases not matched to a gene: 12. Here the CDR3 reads CASSVTTPSGSYTGELFF. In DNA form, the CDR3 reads TGTGCCAGCAGCGTTACCACTCCTAGCGGGAGTTACACCGGGGAGCTGTTTTTT.

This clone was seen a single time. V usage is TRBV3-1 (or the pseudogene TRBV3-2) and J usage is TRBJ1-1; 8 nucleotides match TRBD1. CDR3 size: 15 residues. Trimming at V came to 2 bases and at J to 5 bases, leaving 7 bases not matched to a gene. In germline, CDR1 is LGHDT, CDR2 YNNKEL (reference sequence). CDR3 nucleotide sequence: TGTGCCAGCAGCCAACCCCGGACAGGGAAAACTGAAGCTTTCTTT. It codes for CASSQPRTGKTEAFF.